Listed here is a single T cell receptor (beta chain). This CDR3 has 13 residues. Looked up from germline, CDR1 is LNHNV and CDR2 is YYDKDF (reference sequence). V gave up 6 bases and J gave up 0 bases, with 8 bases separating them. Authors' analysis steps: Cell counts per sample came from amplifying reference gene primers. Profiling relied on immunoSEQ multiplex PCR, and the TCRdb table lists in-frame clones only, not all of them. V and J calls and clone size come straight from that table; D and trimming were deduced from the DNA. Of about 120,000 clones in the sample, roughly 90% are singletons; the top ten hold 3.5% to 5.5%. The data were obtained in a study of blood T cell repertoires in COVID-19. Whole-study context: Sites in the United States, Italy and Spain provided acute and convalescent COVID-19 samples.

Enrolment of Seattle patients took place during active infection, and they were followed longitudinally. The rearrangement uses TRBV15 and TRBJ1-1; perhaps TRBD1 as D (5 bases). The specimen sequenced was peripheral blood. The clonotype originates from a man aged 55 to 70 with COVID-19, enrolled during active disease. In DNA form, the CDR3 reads TGTGCCACCAGACAGGATCTGAACACTGAAGCTTTCTTT. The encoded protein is CATRQDLNTEAFF.